This T cell receptor (beta chain) was identified during a study of T cell clonotyping in hematopoietic cell transplantation. In the study overall: Recipient samples before transplant were obtained post-cytoreduction. Study findings and constraints: After transplant, recipient diversity fell while pathologically expanded clonotypes grew through day 180. Higher Inverse Simpson Index values in graft donor and pretransplant recipient predicted broader posttransplant TCR diversity. Cells were unsorted, so CD4 and CD8 contributions were not separated.

Sample time point: recipient sample about 28 days before transplant, after cytoreduction. Sequencing was performed with immunoSEQ multiplex PCR; in TCRdb, only in-frame clones are kept and a portion is missing. The sample shows about 9,000 clones, around 80% of them seen only once. With regard to this clone: No antigen is known for it.

The specimen was peripheral blood mononuclear cells, collected before stem cell transplant. The receptor comes from a man aged 55 to 70 with acute myeloid leukemia. Some clones in this sample may be carry-over from other donors' samples.

The CDR3 DNA reads TGTGCCAGCAGCCAGTACGGGGGGGCAGGAGATACGCAGTATTTT. The encoded protein is CASSQYGGAGDTQYF. V usage is TRBV9 and J usage is TRBJ2-3; 8 bases map to TRBD2. The CDR3 length is 15 residues. CDR1 and CDR2 from the germline V gene are SGDLS and YYNGEE. V lost 4 bases, J lost 5 bases, and 9 bases stayed unmatched.